The 26 T cell receptor beta chains below come from one sample, sequenced in a study of T cell repertoires in cytomegalovirus infection. The antigens these receptors bind are not known. TCRdb re-called the reads through MiXCR, storing one row per CDR3 protein. The data contain around 770,000 distinct CDR3 sequences, about 28% of them seen just once; the ten biggest clones take up under 15%. Sample: cultured CD8+ T cells from PBMCs, taken from culture after CMV antigen stimulation. The receptors stem from a human donor in good health (CMV status not recorded). Some clones in this sample may be carry-over from other donors' samples.

The chain combines TRBV6-2 or TRBV6-3 with TRBJ1-5; D might be TRBD1 (5 bases). This CDR3 has 13 amino acids. The V gene's germline CDR1 is MNHEY and CDR2 SVGEGT. Trimming took 7 bases from V and 4 from J, leaving 11 bases between them. In DNA form, the CDR3 reads TGTGCCAGCAAGGACACGGGTAATCAGCCCCAGCATTTT. Amino acids: CASKDTGNQPQHF.

The CDR3 is CASSLTPQQGEYTEAFF. The CDR3 bases are TGTGCCAGCAGTCTTACCCCACAACAGGGCGAATACACTGAAGCTTTCTTT. The chain couples TRBV27 to TRBJ1-1, with TRBD1 as a possible D gene (6 bases). V was clipped by 5 bases and J by 3 bases, with 22 bases between them. Germline assignment: CDR1 MNHEY and CDR2 SMNVEV (reference sequence). The CDR3 totals 17 residues.

This clonotype has a handful of counts. The V and J genes are TRBV12-3 or TRBV12-4 and TRBJ2-1; D may correspond to TRBD1 or TRBD2 (6 bases each). CDR3 size: 12 residues. V shed 4 bases and J shed 10 bases, with 11 bases lying between them. The CDR3 DNA reads TGTGCCAGCAGTTCGCCCGGGGGCGAGCAGTTCTTC. Its protein is CASSSPGGEQFF.

This clonotype has a handful of counts. The chain combines TRBV7-9 with TRBJ2-5; 10 bases match TRBD1. The CDR3 contains 15 residues. Per germline, CDR1 SEHNR and CDR2 FQNEAQ (reference sequence). The trim removed 3 bases at V and 3 bases at J, leaving 4 bases unmatched. CDR3 region: CASSFGTGAKETQYF. CDR3 nucleotides: TGTGCCAGCAGCTTCGGGACAGGGGCTAAAGAGACCCAGTACTTC.

This clonotype occurred a few times. This chain connects TRBV4-1 to TRBJ1-5; D not certain. V was cut by 3 bases and J by 6 bases, with 9 bases left in between. The length of the CDR3 is 13 residues. Germline values: CDR1 MGHRA, CDR2 YSYEKL. The chain's CDR3 is CASSQGGIQPQHF. In DNA form, the CDR3 reads TGCGCCAGCAGCCAGGGAGGTATTCAGCCCCAGCATTTT.

This clonotype was counted between two and nine times. V gene TRBV7-9 combines with J gene TRBJ2-5, with 9 bases lining up with TRBD1. This CDR3 comprises 14 residues. Germline V gene lookup returns CDR1 SEHNR and CDR2 FQNEAQ (reference sequence). V was pared by 6 bases and J by 5 bases, with 7 bases of the junction left unmatched. This chain's CDR3 is CASRPTGGRETQYF. The CDR3 DNA is TGTGCCAGCAGACCCACAGGGGGCAGGGAGACCCAGTACTTC.

The CDR3 loop reads CASSGQGGGVLLYNEQFF. The CDR3 DNA reads as TGTGCCAGTAGCGGACAGGGAGGCGGTGTACTACTCTACAATGAGCAGTTCTTC. The chain couples TRBV19 to TRBJ2-1; TRBD1 agrees at 8 bases. CDR1 LNHDA and CDR2 SQIVND come from the germline V gene (reference sequence). V gave up 6 bases and J gave up 3 bases; unmatched junction bases: 16. This CDR3 is built from 18 residues. Complete variable domain (other parts from reference TRBV19 and TRBJ2-1): DGGITQSPKYLFRKEGQNVTLSCEQNLNHDAMYWYRQDPGQGLRLIYYSQIVNDFQKGDIAEGYSVSREKKESFPLTVTSAQKNPTAFYLCASSGQGGGVLLYNEQFFGPGTRLTVL.

The V gene is TRBV2, the J gene TRBJ2-3, with D perhaps given as TRBD1 or TRBD2 (5 bases each). The V end was cut by 0 bases, the J end by 2 bases, with 12 bases between. The length of the CDR3 is 16 residues. CDR1 is SNHLY and CDR2 is FYNNEI in the germline V gene. The CDR3 reads CASSEAKGDLTDTQYF. CDR3 bases: TGTGCCAGCAGTGAAGCTAAAGGGGACCTCACAGATACGCAGTATTTT.

This clonotype was seen more than once but under ten times. The chain joins TRBV6-1 to TRBJ2-2; 8 nucleotides line up with TRBD1. The CDR3 consists of 17 residues. V lost 4 bases, J lost 2 bases, and 9 bases stayed unmatched. Germline-derived CDR1 and CDR2 are MNHNS and SASEGT. CDR3 region: CASSGAPQGANTGELFF. Here the CDR3 DNA reads TGTGCCAGCAGTGGAGCCCCGCAGGGGGCTAACACCGGGGAGCTGTTTTTT.

About this clonotype: A read error may be the cause here, since a much bigger clone is one base away. The chain combines TRBV27 with TRBJ2-1, with D uncertain. Germline CDR1 MNHEY, CDR2 SMNVEV (reference sequence). This CDR3 contains 11 residues. CDR3 DNA: TGTGCCAGCAGTGCCTACAATGAGCAGATCTTC. It specifies CASSAYNEQIF.

This clonotype appeared a few times. The chain employs TRBV28 and TRBJ1-4; no definite D call. The germline V gene has CDR1 MDHEN and CDR2 SYDVKM. The CDR3 has 13 residues. Trimming took off 0 bases at V and 5 bases at J, with 4 bases between the two ends. The CDR3 loop is CASSLWLNEKLFF. CDR3 nucleotide sequence: TGTGCCAGCAGTTTATGGCTCAATGAAAAACTGTTTTTT.

V and J are TRBV6-2 or TRBV6-3 and TRBJ2-1; a weak D match, TRBD2 (5 bases). The V end was cut by 5 bases, the J end by 4 bases, with 18 bases between. In germline, CDR1 is MNHEY, CDR2 SVGEGT. CDR3 length: 16 residues. In DNA form, the CDR3 reads TGTGCCAGCAGTCCGGTTAGAGTAGCGATTTACAATGAGCAGTTCTTC. It is translated as CASSPVRVAIYNEQFF.

This chain links TRBV2 with TRBJ2-5; D is perhaps TRBD1 (5 bases). Germline lookup yields CDR1 SNHLY and CDR2 FYNNEI. CDR3 length: 13 amino acids. V was pared by 2 bases and J by 5 bases, with 9 bases between. The CDR3 region is CASSEWAGETQYF. CDR3 DNA sequence: TGTGCCAGCAGTGAATGGGCAGGGGAGACCCAGTACTTC. Full variable domain (missing parts from reference TRBV2 and TRBJ2-5): EPEVTQTPSHQVTQMGQEVILRCVPISNHLYFYWYRQILGQKVEFLVSFYNNEISEKSEIFDDQFSVERPDGSNFTLKIRSTKLEDSAMYFCASSEWAGETQYFGPGTRLLVL.

The chain joins TRBV6-5 to TRBJ2-1, with D possibly matching TRBD1 (5 bases). There are 12 residues in the CDR3. Germline loops: CDR1 MNHEY, CDR2 SVGAGI. V was shortened by 4 bases and J by 13 bases, with 14 bases between the two germline ends. The CDR3 bases are TGTGCCAGCAGTTTTTTGGGGCCCCCTCAGTTCTTC. It codes for CASSFLGPPQFF.

In its sample, this clonotype was seen a few times. V and J are TRBV4-1 and TRBJ2-1, with TRBD2 matching 7 bases. V lost 4 bases to trimming and J lost 2 bases; unmatched junction nucleotides: 5. The CDR3 consists of 15 residues. Per the germline V gene, CDR1 is MGHRA and CDR2 is YSYEKL. CDR3 coding DNA: TGCGCCAGCAGCCCGGTAGGGACTACCTACAATGAGCAGTTCTTC. Translating it yields CASSPVGTTYNEQFF.

This chain joins TRBV7-4 and TRBJ1-2; TRBD1 matches 9 bases. Trimming at V came to 5 bases and at J to 8 bases, leaving 9 bases not matched to a gene. Per the germline V gene, CDR1 is SGHVT and CDR2 is SQSDAQ. The CDR3 loop spans 14 amino acids. The CDR3, as DNA: TGTGCCAGCAGCCCTTCTAACAGGGGGCAAGGCTACACCTTC. It specifies CASSPSNRGQGYTF.

This clonotype was seen more than once but under ten times. The rearrangement links TRBV7-9 to TRBJ2-1; D uncertain. Per the germline V gene, CDR1 is SEHNR and CDR2 is FQNEAQ (reference sequence). The CDR3 extends over 11 amino acids. Between the trimmed V and J ends, which lost 7 bases and 9 bases, there was a span of 10 bases. CDR3 coding DNA: TGTGCCAGCAAAGGAGAACTTGAGCAGTTCTTC. This sequence encodes CASKGELEQFF.

The table lists this clonotype with a few counts. The J gene is TRBJ1-3, the V gene TRBV14; D perhaps matches TRBD1 (5 bases). The ends were cut back, 2 bases at V and 0 bases at J, with 20 bases in the middle. CDR1 and CDR2 from the germline V gene are SGHDN and FVKESK. The CDR3 runs to 19 residues. The chain's CDR3 is CASSQSRFDRSFSGNTIYF. CDR3 nucleotides: TGTGCCAGCAGCCAATCCCGTTTTGACAGAAGCTTCTCTGGAAACACCATATATTTT.

In the case of this clonotype: An end of the junction does not agree with germline; a read error may underlie this. This rearrangement joins TRBV6-1 to TRBJ2-6; 9 bases are shared with TRBD1. The germline CDR1 and CDR2 sequences are MNHNS and SASEGT. This CDR3 is 18 amino acids long. The CDR3, as DNA: TGTGCCAGCAGTCCTATCGACAGGGGGGGCTCTGGGGCCAACATCCTGACTTTC. Its translation is CASSPIDRGGSGANILTF.

The chain is built from TRBV11-2 and TRBJ2-3; D is perhaps TRBD2 (5 bases). The germline V and J ends were trimmed by 8 bases and 5 bases, with 17 bases remaining between them. The CDR3 contains 14 residues. CDR1 and CDR2 from the germline V gene are SGHAT and FQNNGV. The CDR3 reads CASCRYIEGDTQYF. In DNA, the CDR3 is TGTGCCAGCTGCCGATATATCGAGGGAGATACGCAGTATTTT. Looking up the rest from reference TRBV11-2 and TRBJ2-3 gives the full variable domain: EAGVAQSPRYKIIEKRQSVAFWCNPISGHATLYWYQQILGQGPKLLIQFQNNGVVDDSQLPKDRFSAERLKGVDSTLKIQPAKLEDSAVYLCASCRYIEGDTQYFGPGTRLTVL.

The chain joins TRBV4-3 to TRBJ2-1; D unclear. The germline V and J ends were trimmed by 0 bases and 4 bases, with 13 bases remaining between them. Germline assignment: CDR1 LGHNA and CDR2 YSLEER. The CDR3 length is 16 residues. CDR3 sequence: CASSQDTTEGYNEQFF. The CDR3 region has the DNA TGCGCCAGCAGCCAAGACACGACGGAAGGTTACAATGAGCAGTTCTTC.

This clonotype was seen a few times. The rearrangement links TRBV24-1 to TRBJ2-5; 8 bases map to TRBD2. V gave up 3 bases and J gave up 4 bases; unmatched junction bases: 9. The CDR3 consists of 16 residues. Per the germline V gene, CDR1 is KGHDR and CDR2 is SFDVKD. DNA of the CDR3: TGTGCCACCAGTGATCCTCGGGGGGGTTCGGTAGAGACCCAGTACTTC. Translated: CATSDPRGGSVETQYF.

The chain employs TRBV6-4 and TRBJ2-1; 9 bases are a match to TRBD2. Per germline, CDR1 MRHNA and CDR2 SNTAGT. The CDR3 sequence is 17 residues long. Losses at the gene ends were 8 bases for V and 4 bases for J; bases not matched to a gene: 15. CDR3 in amino acids: CASYPRGSGGWYNEQFF. CDR3 nucleotides: TGTGCCAGCTACCCCCGGGGGAGCGGGGGGTGGTACAATGAGCAGTTCTTC.

The chain has TRBV5-6 and TRBJ2-7, with D hard to call. Trimming stripped 3 bases from V and 12 bases from J, with 16 bases between. Germline CDR1 is SGHDT and CDR2 is YYEEEE. The CDR3 runs to 12 residues. The CDR3 loop reads CASSSPSSRMYV. CDR3 sequence (DNA): TGTGCCAGCAGCTCGCCCTCTAGTCGGATGTACGTC.

This clonotype was observed a handful of times. This chain uses TRBV29-1 with TRBJ1-2; maybe TRBD1 (5 bases). The CDR3 runs 11 residues. Trimming pared 5 bases from V and 10 bases from J, leaving 14 bases between. Per the germline V gene, CDR1 is SQVTM and CDR2 is ANQGSEA. In DNA form, the CDR3 reads TGCAGCGTTCACCGGGACGGCTACTACACCTTC. Its translation is CSVHRDGYYTF.

The rearrangement uses TRBV27 and TRBJ2-7; D possibly uses TRBD1 or TRBD2 (5 bases each). Germline CDR1 MNHEY, CDR2 SMNVEV (reference sequence). The CDR3 is 15 amino acids. Trimming removed 0 bases from V and 2 bases from J, with 11 bases in between. CDR3 nucleotides: TGTGCCAGCAGTTTATCTTGGGGGAGACCCTACGAGCAGTACTTC. It translates to CASSLSWGRPYEQYF.